These 8 T cell receptor beta chains were sequenced from one sample in a study of blood T cell repertoires in COVID-19. Profiled with immunoSEQ multiplex PCR; TCRdb holds only in-frame clones, not every one. The profile shows 250,000 to 300,000 clones, about 89% of them singletons. Source material: peripheral blood. Receptors originate from a woman in her thirties or forties who had recovered from COVID-19.

The V call is TRBV29-1, the J call TRBJ1-2; perhaps TRBD1 as D (5 bases). Trimming cost V 6 bases and J 6 bases, with 14 bases left between them. The CDR3 has 12 residues. Germline V lookup: CDR1 SQVTM, CDR2 ANQGSEA. As DNA, the CDR3 is TGCAGCGTAACTACGACAGAAAATGGCTACACCTTC. This translates into CSVTTTENGYTF.

This chain uses TRBV7-9 with TRBJ1-4; TRBD1 is a possible D gene (5 bases). Trimming stripped 5 bases from V and 3 bases from J, with 19 bases between. CDR3 length: 17 amino acids. Germline V gene lookup returns CDR1 SEHNR and CDR2 FQNEAQ (reference sequence). The CDR3 is CASSLGRTLGPNEKLFF. The CDR3 coding sequence is TGTGCCAGCAGCCTGGGGCGCACTTTAGGTCCTAATGAAAAACTGTTTTTT.

The J gene is TRBJ1-1, the V gene TRBV4-3; TRBD1 matches 7 bases. There are 15 residues in the CDR3. The V and J ends lost 4 bases and 4 bases, in that order; junction bases with no gene match: 9. Germline assignment: CDR1 LGHNA and CDR2 YSLEER. CDR3 amino acids: CASSRQTGTGTEAFF. The CDR3 bases are TGCGCCAGCAGCCGCCAGACAGGGACCGGCACTGAAGCTTTCTTT.

V and J are TRBV19 and TRBJ2-7; 10 bases are a match to TRBD2. This CDR3 comprises 16 residues. The junction had 9 bases not matched to a gene; V was cut back by 4 bases and J by 3 bases. The V gene's germline CDR1 is LNHDA and CDR2 SQIVND (reference sequence). CDR3 sequence (DNA): TGTGCCAGTAGTACCAGCCCCGGGACTAGCGTCTACGAGCAGTACTTC. Its translation is CASSTSPGTSVYEQYF.

At least ten counts were recorded for this clone. The rearrangement links TRBV2 to TRBJ2-1, with D maybe TRBD1 (5 bases). The CDR3 length is 14 residues. V lost 7 bases, J lost 4 bases, and 14 bases lay in between. In germline, CDR1 is SNHLY, CDR2 FYNNEI. CDR3 coding DNA: TGTGCCAGCAAGAAAGGGGCCCGGTACAATGAGCAGTTCTTC. Protein: CASKKGARYNEQFF. Full variable domain (remainder filled in from reference TRBV2 and TRBJ2-1): EPEVTQTPSHQVTQMGQEVILRCVPISNHLYFYWYRQILGQKVEFLVSFYNNEISEKSEIFDDQFSVERPDGSNFTLKIRSTKLEDSAMYFCASKKGARYNEQFFGPGTRLTVL.

In DNA, the CDR3 is TGTGCCAGCAGTACGGGAGAGCAGTACTTC. Amino acids: CASSTGEQYF. The chain has TRBV28 and TRBJ2-7, with a possible D match to TRBD2 (5 bases). The germline V and J ends were trimmed by 5 bases and 7 bases, with 6 bases remaining between them. Germline CDR1 reads MDHEN; CDR2 reads SYDVKM. The length of the CDR3 is 10 residues.

Written as DNA, the CDR3 is TGTGCCAGCAGCTTGGAACTAGCGGGGGGGCCTTCTCGGTTCTTC. This sequence encodes CASSLELAGGPSRFF. This chain links TRBV7-2 with TRBJ2-1; 13 positions agree with TRBD2. V was pared by 3 bases and J by 15 bases, with 11 bases of the junction left unmatched. Germline V lookup: CDR1 SGHTA, CDR2 FQGNSA. This CDR3 contains 15 residues.

In its sample, this clone was seen a few times. The rearrangement links TRBV7-9 to TRBJ2-7, with 8 bases aligning to TRBD1. J lost 2 bases, V lost 5 bases, and 5 bases had no gene match. The CDR3 runs to 14 residues. CDR1 SEHNR and CDR2 FQNEAQ come from the germline V gene (reference sequence). The CDR3 region has the DNA TGTGCCAGCAGCCGGGGACAGGCTCCCTACGAGCAGTACTTC. As protein: CASSRGQAPYEQYF.